This TCR beta chain was captured in a study of CD8+ T cells in alopecia areata. Looking at the study overall: For treated patients, severity scores reflected the percentage of scalp area affected.

RNA was isolated and reverse transcribed to cDNA, the sequencing template. Assay: immunoSEQ multiplex PCR; the TCRdb copy retains only in-frame clones and omits some. The sample has about 190,000 clones; roughly 60% are singletons. Concerning this clone itself: The antigen is unknown.

Study findings and constraints: Sequence data from scalp samples additionally include resident alphabeta T cells of normal skin.

As for treatment: oral pan-JAK inhibitor, 5-10 mg twice daily. This CDR3 has 13 residues. V was cut by 5 bases and J by 7 bases, with 17 bases left in between. Germline-derived CDR1 and CDR2 are SQVTM and ANQGSEA. The receptor comes from a human donor with alopecia areata. The specimen comprised CD4+ T cells sorted from blood, sampled at week 24, from a patient treated with tofacitinib. V gene TRBV29-1 combines with J gene TRBJ1-2; weak D call: TRBD1 (5 bases). Here the CDR3 reads CSVSGQLRLGYTF. The CDR3 DNA reads as TGCAGCGTTTCAGGGCAGTTAAGACTTGGCTACACCTTC.